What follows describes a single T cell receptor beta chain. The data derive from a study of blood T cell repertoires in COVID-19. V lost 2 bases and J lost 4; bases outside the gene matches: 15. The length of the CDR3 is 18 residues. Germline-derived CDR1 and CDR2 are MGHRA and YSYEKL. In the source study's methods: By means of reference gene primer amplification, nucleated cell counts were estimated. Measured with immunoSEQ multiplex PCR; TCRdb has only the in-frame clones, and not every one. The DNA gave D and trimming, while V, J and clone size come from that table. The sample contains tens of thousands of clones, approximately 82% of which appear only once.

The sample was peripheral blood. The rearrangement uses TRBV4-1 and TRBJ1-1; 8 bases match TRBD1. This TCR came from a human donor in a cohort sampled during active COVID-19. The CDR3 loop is CASSQSGQGDSWGTEAFF. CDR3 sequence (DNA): TGCGCCAGCAGCCAAAGCGGACAGGGAGATTCGTGGGGCACTGAAGCTTTCTTT.